A single sample is the source of the 9 T cell receptor beta chains below, sequenced in a study of radiotherapy plus CTLA-4 blockade in lung cancer. Using immunoSEQ multiplex PCR, the repertoire was profiled, and TCRdb retains in-frame clones only, with some absent. The top ten clones hold 5.5% to 8.5% of a sample with 100,000 to 150,000 clones, 85% to 90% of them seen once. The sequencing here drew on peripheral blood, taken from a patient treated with radiotherapy plus ipilimumab. The source of these receptors is a human donor with non-small cell lung cancer that progressed on radiotherapy plus ipilimumab.

The chain combines TRBV6-5 with TRBJ1-2, with 8 positions matching TRBD1. This CDR3 is 15 amino acids long. Per the germline V gene, CDR1 is MNHEY and CDR2 is SVGAGI. J lost 6 bases, V lost 2 bases, and 8 bases had no gene match. In DNA form, the CDR3 reads TGTGCCAGCAGTTACGAGGGGACAGGTAGTAATGGCTACACCTTC. This codes for CASSYEGTGSNGYTF.

The rearrangement joins TRBV7-6 to TRBJ2-3; 8 positions match TRBD1. The CDR3 sequence is 14 residues long. V lost 7 bases and J lost 4; bases outside the gene matches: 7. Germline V CDR1 and CDR2: SGHVS, FNYEAQ. The CDR3 protein is CASTPGGRADTQYF. The CDR3, as DNA: TGTGCCAGCACTCCAGGGGGCCGTGCAGATACGCAGTATTTT.

This chain uses TRBV9 with TRBJ2-5, with 12 bases matching TRBD2. Germline V gene lookup returns CDR1 SGDLS and CDR2 YYNGEE. V lost 4 bases and J lost 5; bases outside the gene matches: 9. The CDR3 runs 16 residues. The CDR3, as DNA: TGTGCCAGCAGCCCAGGACTAGCGGGGTACGTGGAGACCCAGTACTTC. Translation: CASSPGLAGYVETQYF.

This chain joins TRBV6-1 and TRBJ2-5, with 7 bases aligning to TRBD1. The V segment lost 4 bases and the J segment 5 bases; nucleotides outside the gene matches: 10. The CDR3 loop spans 15 amino acids. The germline V gene has CDR1 MNHNS and CDR2 SASEGT. DNA of the CDR3: TGTGCCAGCAGTGTTTTTGACAGGGCAACGGAGACCCAGTACTTC. Translated: CASSVFDRATETQYF.

The J gene is TRBJ1-1, the V gene TRBV6-6, with TRBD1 as a possible D gene (5 bases). This CDR3 is 14 amino acids long. From germline, CDR1 is MNHNY and CDR2 SVGAGI (reference sequence). Trimming removed 5 bases at V and 0 bases at J, with 10 bases between. Here the CDR3 reads CASSRQTLNTEAFF. The CDR3 coding sequence is TGTGCCAGCAGTCGACAGACTTTGAACACTGAAGCTTTCTTT.

V is TRBV7-3 and J is TRBJ1-5, with D perhaps matching TRBD1 (5 bases). Trimming left V 3 bases short and J 3 bases short, with 9 bases between. The CDR3 covers 14 residues. Germline V gene lookup returns CDR1 SGHTA and CDR2 FQGTGA. In DNA form, the CDR3 reads TGTGCCAGCAGCTTGGGGCAAGTCAATCAGCCCCAGCATTTT. This translates into CASSLGQVNQPQHF. The entire variable domain, with the rest obtained from reference TRBV7-3 and TRBJ1-5, is as follows: GAGVSQTPSNKVTEKGKYVELRCDPISGHTALYWYRQSLGQGPEFLIYFQGTGAADDSGLPNDRFFAVRPEGSVSTLKIQRTERGDSAVYLCASSLGQVNQPQHFGDGTRLSIL.

This clone was counted between two and nine times. This sequence joins TRBV29-1 and TRBJ2-1; D unresolved. V lost 5 bases, J lost 5 bases, and 4 bases lay in between. Germline V CDR1 and CDR2: SQVTM, ANQGSEA. The CDR3 has 10 residues. The CDR3 spells CSVFNNEQFF. The DNA for the CDR3 is TGCAGCGTTTTTAACAATGAGCAGTTCTTC.

This chain links TRBV6-5 with TRBJ1-5; D remains unclear. Germline loops: CDR1 MNHEY, CDR2 SVGAGI. The CDR3 is made up of 15 amino acids. V lost 2 bases and J lost 4, with 12 bases in between. The CDR3 coding sequence is TGTGCCAGCAGTTACGACCGCGGAGGGAATCAGCCCCAGCATTTT. Translated, it gives CASSYDRGGNQPQHF.

This clone was seen once. This chain uses TRBV27 with TRBJ2-1; a possible D gene is TRBD1 (6 bases). The CDR3 runs 12 residues. V lost 7 bases, J lost 9 bases, and 13 bases lay in between. The germline V gene encodes CDR1 MNHEY and CDR2 SMNVEV (reference sequence). CDR3 nucleotides: TGTGCCAGCACCCTGACAGGCGTTGAGCAGTTCTTC. Its protein is CASTLTGVEQFF.